The clone carrying this T cell receptor beta chain has just one count. Its target is unknown. This record comes from a study of Ad26.COV2.S vaccination and SARS-CoV-2 variants. Study-wide results and caveats: Reportedly, after vaccination the spike-specific CD8+ and CD4+ T cell responses displayed substantial breadth.

TCRdb keeps only in-frame clones here, not all; method: immunoSEQ multiplex PCR. The sample holds over 110,000 clones, just over 85% seen once. The CDR3 length is 15 residues. V was pared by 4 bases and J by 0 bases, with 7 bases between. CDR1 and CDR2 from the germline V gene are SNHLY and FYNNEI. The gene calls are TRBV2 and TRBJ2-6; D not resolved. The starting material was peripheral blood, obtained after recovery from COVID-19. This receptor was taken from a human donor who had recovered from COVID-19. In DNA, the CDR3 is TGTGCCAGCAGTGTGTTAGACTCTGGGGCCAACGTCCTGACTTTC. This translates into CASSVLDSGANVLTF. Full variable domain (rest looked up from reference TRBV2 and TRBJ2-6): EPEVTQTPSHQVTQMGQEVILRCVPISNHLYFYWYRQILGQKVEFLVSFYNNEISEKSEIFDDQFSVERPDGSNFTLKIRSTKLEDSAMYFCASSVLDSGANVLTFGAGSRLTVL.